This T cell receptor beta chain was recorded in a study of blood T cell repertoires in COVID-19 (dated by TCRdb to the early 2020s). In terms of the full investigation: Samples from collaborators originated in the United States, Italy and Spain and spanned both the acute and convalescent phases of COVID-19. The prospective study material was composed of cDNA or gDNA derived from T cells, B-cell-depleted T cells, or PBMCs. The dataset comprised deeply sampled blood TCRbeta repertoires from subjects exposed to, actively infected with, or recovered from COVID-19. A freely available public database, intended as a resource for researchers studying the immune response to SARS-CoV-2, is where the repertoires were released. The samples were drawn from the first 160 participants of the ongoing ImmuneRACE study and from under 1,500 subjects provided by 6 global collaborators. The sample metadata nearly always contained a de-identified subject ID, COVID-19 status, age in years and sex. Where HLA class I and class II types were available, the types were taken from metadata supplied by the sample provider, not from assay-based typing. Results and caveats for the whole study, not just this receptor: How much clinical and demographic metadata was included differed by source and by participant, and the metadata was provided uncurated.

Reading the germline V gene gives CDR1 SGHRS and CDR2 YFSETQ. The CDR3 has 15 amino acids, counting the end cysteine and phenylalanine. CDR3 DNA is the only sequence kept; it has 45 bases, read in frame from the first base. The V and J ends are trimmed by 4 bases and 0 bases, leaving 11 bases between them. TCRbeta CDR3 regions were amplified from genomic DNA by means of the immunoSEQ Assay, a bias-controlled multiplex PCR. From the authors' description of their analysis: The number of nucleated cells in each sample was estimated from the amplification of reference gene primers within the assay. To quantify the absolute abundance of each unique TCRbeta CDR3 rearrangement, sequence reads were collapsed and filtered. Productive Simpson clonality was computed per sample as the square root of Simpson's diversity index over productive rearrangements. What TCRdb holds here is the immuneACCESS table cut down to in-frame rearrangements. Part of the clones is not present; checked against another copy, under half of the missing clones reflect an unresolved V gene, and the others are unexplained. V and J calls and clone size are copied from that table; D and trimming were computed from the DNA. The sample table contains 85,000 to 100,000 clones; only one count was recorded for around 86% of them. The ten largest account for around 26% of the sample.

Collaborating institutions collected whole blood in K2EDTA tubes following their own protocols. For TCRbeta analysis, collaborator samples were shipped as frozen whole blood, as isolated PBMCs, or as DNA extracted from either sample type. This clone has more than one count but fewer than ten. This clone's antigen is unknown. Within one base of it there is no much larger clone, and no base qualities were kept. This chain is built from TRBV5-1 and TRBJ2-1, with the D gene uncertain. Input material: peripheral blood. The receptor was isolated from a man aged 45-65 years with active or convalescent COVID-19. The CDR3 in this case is CASSPEISSYNEQFF. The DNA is TGCGCCAGCAGCCCCGAGATAAGCTCCTACAATGAGCAGTTCTTC.